This TCR beta chain was sequenced in a study of T cell changes during pregnancy in multiple sclerosis. Germline lookup yields CDR1 MDHEN and CDR2 SYDVKM. This CDR3 contains 15 residues. The V end was cut by 4 bases, the J end by 5 bases, with 14 bases between. The table came from immunoSEQ multiplex PCR; TCRdb's copy has only in-frame clones and leaves some out. Here the sample spans tens of thousands of clones, about 89% being singletons. Sequences were derived from CD4+ T cells from peripheral blood mononuclear cells, sampled in the first trimester of pregnancy. The genes are TRBV28 and TRBJ1-4; D might be TRBD1 (6 bases). This receptor was obtained from a female donor in good health, enrolled as a control in a pregnancy study. In DNA form, the CDR3 reads TGTGCCAGCAGTTCGTACCTACAGGGCAATGAAAAACTGTTTTTT. Its translation is CASSSYLQGNEKLFF.